What follows are 2 T cell receptor beta chains derived from one specimen sequenced in a study of identical twins. TCRdb re-analysed the 5' RACE reads in MiXCR, keeping a single row per CDR3 protein. The sample holds 640,000 or so distinct CDR3 sequences, 6% to 6.5% seen once. What was sequenced was naive T cells sorted from blood. These TCRs come from a man younger than 30 in good health.

The table lists this clonotype with a few counts. The V and J genes are TRBV5-6 and TRBJ2-7; D is unresolved. V lost 6 bases, J lost 2 bases, and 12 bases lay in between. Germline V gene lookup returns CDR1 SGHDT and CDR2 YYEEEE. The CDR3 totals 13 residues. CDR3 sequence: CASTGPLAYEQYV. The DNA for the CDR3 is TGTGCCAGCACAGGCCCTCTAGCCTACGAGCAGTACGTC.

This clonotype was seen a few times. V is TRBV12-3 or TRBV12-4 and J is TRBJ2-6; weak D call: TRBD1 (5 bases). CDR3 length: 14 residues. Trimming took 7 bases from V and 2 from J, leaving 9 bases between them. In DNA, the CDR3 is TGTGCCAGCACCAAGACAGCTGGGGCCAACGTCCTGACTTTC. Amino acids: CASTKTAGANVLTF.